The present T cell receptor (beta chain) was sequenced within a study of blood T cells in healthy people across ages. With a J-beta primer mix and a sample-barcoded 5' primer, a second PCR ran about 7 to 12 cycles. From the 5' RACE reads, TCRdb called clonotypes with MiXCR, one entry per CDR3 protein. Of approximately 580,000 distinct CDR3 sequences detected, 20% to 30% appear once; the ten largest clones hold 7.5% to 9%. In addition, the sample was reused for a study of T cells of mothers and their children.

This TCR was sampled from a boy aged 5-17 years in good health. The sample comprised blood.

CDR3 amino acids: CASSEDSYQETQYF. CDR3 nucleotide sequence: TGTGCCAGCAGTGAAGACAGCTACCAAGAGACCCAGTACTTC. This chain joins TRBV25-1 and TRBJ2-5; tentative D call: TRBD1 (5 bases). The CDR3 spans 14 residues. Germline CDR1 is MGHDK and CDR2 is SYGVNS. V lost 2 bases, J lost 0 bases, and 7 bases lay in between.